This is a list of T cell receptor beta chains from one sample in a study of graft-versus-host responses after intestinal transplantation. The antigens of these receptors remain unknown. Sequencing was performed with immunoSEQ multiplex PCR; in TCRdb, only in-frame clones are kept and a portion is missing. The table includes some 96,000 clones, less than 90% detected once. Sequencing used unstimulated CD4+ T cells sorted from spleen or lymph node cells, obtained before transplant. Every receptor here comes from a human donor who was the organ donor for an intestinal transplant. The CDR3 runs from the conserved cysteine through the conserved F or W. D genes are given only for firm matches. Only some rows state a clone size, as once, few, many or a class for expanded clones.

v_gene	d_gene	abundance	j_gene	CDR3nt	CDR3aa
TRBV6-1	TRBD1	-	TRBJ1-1	TGTGCCAGCAGTACGGACAGGGGCACTGAAGCTTTCTTT	CASSTDRGTEAFF
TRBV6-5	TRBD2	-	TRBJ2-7	TGTGCCAGCAGTTACGGGACTAGGCTGTACTTC	CASSYGTRLYF
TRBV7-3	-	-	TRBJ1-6	TGTGCCAGCAGCTCAGGTGCGGGGAGTTCACCCCTCCACTTT	CASSSGAGSSPLHF
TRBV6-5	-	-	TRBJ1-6	TGTGCCAGCACCGACGGGGACTCCTATAATTCACCCCTCCACTTT	CASTDGDSYNSPLHF
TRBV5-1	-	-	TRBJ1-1	TGCGCCAGCAGCTTTACAGGAAACACTGAAGCTTTCTTT	CASSFTGNTEAFF
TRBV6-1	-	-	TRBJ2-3	TGTGCCAGCAGTGTGGGGGTAACAGATACGCAGTATTTT	CASSVGVTDTQYF
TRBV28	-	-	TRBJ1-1	TGTGCCAGCAGGTACAGGGAGGCTGAAGCTTTCTTT	CASRYREAEAFF
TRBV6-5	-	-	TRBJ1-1	TGTGCCAGCAGTTACCAGGGGTCGGGCACTGAAGCTTTCTTT	CASSYQGSGTEAFF
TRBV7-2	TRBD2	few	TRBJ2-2	TGTGCCAGCAGCAGAGGAGCGGGGGCGGTCGGGGAGCTGTTTTTT	CASSRGAGAVGELFF
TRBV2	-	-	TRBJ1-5	TGTGCCAGCAGTGAAGAGCACAGGTATAGCAATCAGCCCCAGCATTTT	CASSEEHRYSNQPQHF